Included here is one T cell receptor beta chain sequence, with context. TCRdb reanalysed the RT-PCR reads using MiXCR and keeps one entry per CDR3 protein. Of tens of thousands of distinct CDR3 sequences in the sample, roughly 48% were seen once. The data derive from a study of patients and donors after allogeneic stem cell transplantation. Trimming took off 4 bases at V and 10 bases at J, with 17 bases between the two ends. The length of the CDR3 is 13 residues. Germline CDR1 reads SGHRS; CDR2 reads YFSETQ. Sequenced sample: blood, either unsorted or a sorted T cell fraction (not recorded which). The clonotype originates from a human donor who was either an allogeneic HSCT recipient or a stem cell or donor lymphocyte infusion donor (not recorded which). It is not recorded whose cells these are; they may come from a transplant donor. The rearrangement joins TRBV5-1 to TRBJ1-2; D unresolved. The CDR3 here is CASSPSSASLYTF. The CDR3, as DNA: TGCGCCAGCAGCCCTTCTTCAGCGTCCCTCTACACCTTC. The full variable domain, completed using reference TRBV5-1 and TRBJ1-2, is KAGVTQTPRYLIKTRGQQVTLSCSPISGHRSVSWYQQTPGQGLQFLFEYFSETQRNKGNFPGRFSGRQFSNSRSEMNVSTLELGDSALYLCASSPSSASLYTFGSGTRLTVV.